Presented here are 25 T cell receptor beta chains from one specimen sequenced in a study of T-cell reconstitution after alpha-beta-depleted transplantation in children. The authors prepared the TCRbeta library with unique molecular identifiers. TCRdb re-called the PCR reads with MiXCR, one entry per CDR3 protein. The sample includes 800,000 to 1,000,000 distinct CDR3 sequences, less than 30% seen only once; the top ten take about 28%. Sequenced here: PBMCs, mostly from graft donor cells, sampled 360 days after TCRalphabeta/CD19-depleted stem cell transplant. These receptors originate from a boy under three years old who had a stem cell transplant for SCID, so the T cells may come from the graft donor.

The chain links TRBV7-2 to TRBJ2-5; D is uncertain. The CDR3 is 13 amino acids. Trimming cost V 5 bases and J 6 bases, with 13 bases left between them. Per germline, CDR1 SGHTA and CDR2 FQGNSA. For the CDR3, the DNA is TGTGCCAGCAGCCCGACCGAACGAAAGACCCAGTACTTC. Amino acids: CASSPTERKTQYF. Full variable domain (remainder filled in from reference TRBV7-2 and TRBJ2-5): GAGVSQSPSNKVTEKGKDVELRCDPISGHTALYWYRQSLGQGLEFLIYFQGNSAPDKSGLPSDRFSAERTGGSVSTLTIQRTQQEDSAVYLCASSPTERKTQYFGPGTRLLVL.

The J gene is TRBJ2-3, the V gene TRBV5-5; tentative D call: TRBD2 (6 bases). The V and J ends lost 0 bases and 1 base respectively, with 9 bases between them. The CDR3 has 15 residues. Germline V CDR1 and CDR2: SGHKS, YYEKEE (reference sequence). The CDR3 sequence: CASSLAASGTDTQYF. The CDR3 nucleotides read TGTGCCAGCAGCTTGGCTGCTAGCGGCACAGATACGCAGTATTTT.

The V gene is TRBV12-3 or TRBV12-4, the J gene TRBJ1-5, with D tentatively TRBD1 (6 bases). The CDR3 is 16 amino acids. With 1 base removed from V and 2 bases from J, the gap between germline ends came to 12 bases. CDR3 in amino acids: CASSLVGGRGNQPQHF. The DNA of the CDR3 is TGTGCCAGCAGTTTAGTGGGGGGGCGAGGCAATCAGCCCCAGCATTTT.

The rearrangement joins TRBV7-2 to TRBJ2-3, with D tentatively TRBD2 (5 bases). CDR3 length: 15 residues. CDR1 and CDR2 from the germline V gene are SGHTA and FQGNSA. Trimming removed 2 bases at V and 6 bases at J, with 15 bases between. CDR3 nucleotide sequence: TGTGCCAGCAGCTTACTATTAGGGAGATCGGATACGCAGTATTTT. Residues: CASSLLLGRSDTQYF.

The V call is TRBV4-3, the J call TRBJ2-3; D remains unclear. V was trimmed by 1 base and J by 4 bases, leaving 9 bases between them. This CDR3 is 14 amino acids long. The germline V gene has CDR1 LGHNA and CDR2 YSLEER. The CDR3 loop reads CASSQAIGADTQYF. The CDR3 nucleotides read TGCGCCAGCAGCCAAGCTATCGGTGCAGATACGCAGTATTTT.

This sequence joins TRBV27 and TRBJ2-1, with 11 positions matching TRBD2. The V gene end was trimmed by 4 bases and the J gene end by 7 bases; junction bases not matched to a gene: 6. Germline V gene sequence: CDR1 MNHEY, CDR2 SMNVEV (reference sequence). This CDR3 region has 15 residues. The CDR3 region has the DNA TGTGCCAGCAGTTCGGGACTAGCGGTGAGAAATGAGCAGTTCTTC. The encoded protein is CASSSGLAVRNEQFF.

CDR3 nucleotides: TGCAGCGGGGGACGTCCGGGTACAGATACGCAGTATTTT. Amino acids: CSGGRPGTDTQYF. This chain links TRBV29-1 with TRBJ2-3; either TRBD1 or TRBD2 may fit D (5 bases each). Looked up from germline, CDR1 is SQVTM and CDR2 is ANQGSEA. This CDR3 has 13 amino acids. V lost 7 bases to trimming and J lost 3 bases, with 14 bases between them.

This clonotype showed up many times. The chain couples TRBV6-5 to TRBJ2-3; D perhaps matches TRBD2 (7 bases). Trimming took 2 bases from V and 4 from J, leaving 10 bases between them. There are 14 residues in the CDR3. Germline V gene lookup returns CDR1 MNHEY and CDR2 SVGAGI. As DNA, the CDR3 is TGTGCCAGCAGTTACGGGGGGGCCGCAGATACGCAGTATTTT. Translating gives CASSYGGAADTQYF.

This clonotype was seen repeatedly, ten times or more. DNA of the CDR3: TGCGCCAGCAGCTTGCCCGGGACTAGCGGGTCGAATGAGCAGTTCTTC. Translating gives CASSLPGTSGSNEQFF. The J gene is TRBJ2-1, the V gene TRBV5-1; 12 bases line up with TRBD2. The CDR3 is made up of 16 amino acids. Germline V gene data show CDR1 as SGHRS and CDR2 as YFSETQ. V trimming: 1 base; J trimming: 7 bases; junction bases outside the gene matches: 6. The complete variable domain, with remaining parts taken from reference TRBV5-1 and TRBJ2-1, reads KAGVTQTPRYLIKTRGQQVTLSCSPISGHRSVSWYQQTPGQGLQFLFEYFSETQRNKGNFPGRFSGRQFSNSRSEMNVSTLELGDSALYLCASSLPGTSGSNEQFFGPGTRLTVL.

The V gene is TRBV24-1, the J gene TRBJ2-2; a possible D gene is TRBD1 (6 bases). CDR3 length equals 14 residues. V lost 10 bases and J lost 1, with 12 bases in between. Per germline, CDR1 KGHDR and CDR2 SFDVKD. CDR3 sequence: CATAGTLNTGELFF. The CDR3 region has the DNA TGTGCCACAGCCGGGACACTGAACACCGGGGAGCTGTTTTTT.

This clonotype was seen more than once but under ten times. The chain carries TRBV20-1 and TRBJ2-3; 7 bases are a match to TRBD2. This CDR3 contains 15 residues. V shed 6 bases, J shed 2 bases, and the junction held 11 bases outside the gene matches. CDR1 and CDR2 from the germline V gene are DFQATT and SNEGSKA (reference sequence). The CDR3 DNA is TGCAGTGCCCGAGGGGCTAGCGGCTACACAGATACGCAGTATTTT. It encodes CSARGASGYTDTQYF.

The table lists this clonotype with a few counts. This rearrangement joins TRBV6-5 to TRBJ2-3, with a tentative D call TRBD2 (7 bases). CDR3 size: 16 residues. Trimming shortened V by 6 bases and J by 4 bases, and 20 bases separated the two germline ends. Looked up from germline, CDR1 is MNHEY and CDR2 is SVGAGI. CDR3 residues: CASSRSTRGGSDTQYF. CDR3 DNA sequence: TGTGCCAGCAGCCGATCCACGAGGGGGGGTTCAGATACGCAGTATTTT.

The chain uses TRBV24-1 and TRBJ2-3; D remains ambiguous. Trimming removed 9 bases at V and 7 bases at J, with 19 bases between. The CDR3 sequence is 14 residues long. Germline CDR1 KGHDR, CDR2 SFDVKD. The CDR3 DNA reads TGTGCCACCGCCGGGTCTAGAACCTCATATACGCAGTATTTT. The encoded protein is CATAGSRTSYTQYF.

The J gene is TRBJ1-1, the V gene TRBV10-2; D is unclear. The germline V and J ends were trimmed by 7 bases and 1 base, with 16 bases remaining between them. Germline V gives CDR1 WSHSY, CDR2 SAAADI. CDR3 length equals 15 residues. CDR3 in amino acids: CASTPDRRGNTEAFF. The CDR3 nucleotides are TGCGCCAGCACCCCCGACCGGCGGGGGAACACTGAAGCTTTCTTT.

The rearrangement uses TRBV28 and TRBJ1-5; D gene unclear. The germline V and J ends were trimmed by 1 base and 1 base, with 11 bases remaining between them. The germline V gene has CDR1 MDHEN and CDR2 SYDVKM. There are 16 residues in the CDR3. The CDR3 here is CASSLSWAGSNQPQHF. DNA for the CDR3: TGTGCCAGCAGTTTATCTTGGGCAGGAAGCAATCAGCCCCAGCATTTT.

This clonotype was detected only a few times. The chain joins TRBV6-2 or TRBV6-3 to TRBJ2-5; D is unresolved. V lost 2 bases and J lost 7, with 5 bases in between. CDR3 length equals 11 residues. In germline, CDR1 is MNHEY, CDR2 SVGEGT. Written as DNA, the CDR3 is TGTGCCAGCAGTTACCCGGGGACCCAGTACTTC. This codes for CASSYPGTQYF.

The chain has TRBV7-2 and TRBJ2-5, with D possibly matching TRBD1 (6 bases). V lost 2 bases, J lost 9 bases, and 19 bases lay in between. Germline-derived CDR1 and CDR2 are SGHTA and FQGNSA. CDR3 length equals 15 residues. CDR3 coding DNA: TGTGCCAGCAGCTTATTAGAGGGGGTGGGGTGGGCCCAGTACTTC. Amino acids: CASSLLEGVGWAQYF.

The chain links TRBV6-1 to TRBJ2-2; the match to TRBD1 covers 9 bases. The CDR3 sequence is 18 residues long. CDR1 and CDR2 (germline): MNHNS, SASEGT. With V trimmed by 5 bases and J by 1 base, 11 bases remained unmatched. The CDR3 region is CASSRGQGPPLNTGELFF. As DNA, the CDR3 is TGTGCCAGCAGTAGAGGACAGGGGCCCCCCTTGAACACCGGGGAGCTGTTTTTT.

This clonotype occurred a few times. V usage is TRBV6-5 and J usage is TRBJ2-3, with TRBD1 matching over 10 bases. CDR1 is MNHEY, CDR2 SVGAGI, per germline. The J segment lost 4 bases and the V segment lost 2 bases, leaving 6 bases of the junction unmatched. This CDR3 is 16 amino acids long. Here the CDR3 DNA reads TGTGCCAGCAGTTACCCGAGGGGACAGGGGTCAGATACGCAGTATTTT. Translated: CASSYPRGQGSDTQYF.

V is TRBV20-1 and J is TRBJ2-3; D remains unclear. Germline V CDR1 and CDR2: DFQATT, SNEGSKA (reference sequence). Trimming shortened V by 3 bases and J by 3 bases, and 4 bases separated the two germline ends. CDR3 length: 11 residues. CDR3 amino acids: CSASQTDTQYF. The CDR3, as DNA: TGCAGTGCTAGTCAAACAGATACGCAGTATTTT.

This rearrangement joins TRBV6-5 to TRBJ2-7; a weak D match, TRBD1 (5 bases). V lost 4 bases to trimming and J lost 5 bases, with 12 bases between them. The CDR3 loop spans 13 amino acids. Germline V CDR1 and CDR2: MNHEY, SVGAGI. The DNA of the CDR3 is TGTGCCAGCAGTTCAGCAGGGTATAACGAGCAGTACTTC. Amino acids: CASSSAGYNEQYF.

V and J are TRBV3-1 and TRBJ1-3; tentative D call: TRBD1 (6 bases). Germline loops: CDR1 LGHDT, CDR2 YNNKEL (reference sequence). V was pared by 8 bases and J by 4 bases, with 18 bases between. The CDR3 covers 15 residues. This chain's CDR3 is CASAQNRADGNTIYF. The CDR3 DNA reads as TGTGCCAGCGCTCAAAACAGGGCGGACGGAAACACCATATATTTT.

The gene calls are TRBV11-2 and TRBJ1-1; 7 bases map to TRBD1. CDR3 length: 17 amino acids. Germline-derived CDR1 and CDR2 are SGHAT and FQNNGV. Unmatched junction bases numbered 15, after V lost 7 bases and J lost 1 base. The CDR3 spells CASTPRGNRGQNTEAFF. In nucleotides, the CDR3 is TGTGCCAGCACCCCTCGGGGGAACAGGGGCCAGAACACTGAAGCTTTCTTT.

This chain uses TRBV5-6 with TRBJ2-5; perhaps TRBD1 as D (5 bases). This CDR3 has 13 amino acids. Trimming stripped 4 bases from V and 4 bases from J, with 11 bases between. The germline V gene encodes CDR1 SGHDT and CDR2 YYEEEE. The CDR3 loop reads CASSVYQGETQYF. The DNA of the CDR3 is TGTGCCAGCAGCGTGTACCAGGGAGAGACCCAGTACTTC.

The chain employs TRBV20-1 and TRBJ1-2; 7 nucleotides line up with TRBD1. The CDR3 loop spans 15 amino acids. CDR1 is DFQATT and CDR2 is SNEGSKA in the germline V gene (reference sequence). With V trimmed by 5 bases and J by 1 base, 10 bases remained unmatched. CDR3 protein: CSAAPGQHYNYGYTF. CDR3 DNA: TGCAGTGCTGCTCCGGGACAGCACTATAACTATGGCTACACCTTC.